Below are 18 T cell receptor beta chains sequenced from a single sample in a study of blood T cell repertoires in COVID-19 (dated by TCRdb to the early 2020s). Library preparation used the immunoSEQ multiplex PCR assay. The clones in this table, taken by TCRdb from immuneACCESS, are in-frame only. Not every clone is retained; where verified, under half of the shortfall comes from an unresolved V gene, and the cause of the rest is unknown. Across this sample there are roughly 50,000 clones, with roughly nine tenths seen only once. The ten largest clonotypes hold just under 8.5% of the sample. The sequencing input was peripheral blood. Receptors were obtained from a woman aged 40 to 50 with active COVID-19.

The CDR3 DNA follows: TGTGCCAGCAGCGGCCAGGGGTGGTATGGCTACACCTTC. Translation: CASSGQGWYGYTF. The chain recombines TRBV9 with TRBJ1-2; TRBD1 is a possible D gene (6 bases). Germline CDR1 and CDR2: SGDLS and YYNGEE. The V end was cut by 3 bases, the J end by 5 bases, with 11 bases between. The CDR3 is 13 amino acids.

The rearrangement links TRBV5-4 to TRBJ2-3; D uncertain. The CDR3 consists of 12 residues. The V and J ends lost 2 bases and 9 bases respectively, with 10 bases between them. Germline CDR1 and CDR2: SGHNT and YYREEE (reference sequence). CDR3: CASSLDRSTQYF. In DNA, the CDR3 is TGTGCCAGCAGCTTAGACCGTAGCACGCAGTATTTT.

The chain couples TRBV6-2 or TRBV6-3 to TRBJ2-3; tentative D call: TRBD1 (6 bases). V was shortened by 2 bases and J by 4 bases, with 10 bases between the two germline ends. CDR3 size: 14 residues. CDR1 and CDR2 (germline): MNHEY, SVGEGT. The CDR3 region is CASSYPPGADTQYF. CDR3 sequence (DNA): TGTGCCAGCAGTTACCCGCCAGGGGCAGATACGCAGTATTTT.

This sequence joins TRBV7-9 and TRBJ1-4; 9 bases are a match to TRBD1. This CDR3 region has 14 residues. Germline CDR1 reads SEHNR; CDR2 reads FQNEAQ (reference sequence). V trimming: 5 bases; J trimming: 10 bases; junction bases outside the gene matches: 8. CDR3 sequence reads: CASSPWTGVAKLFF. The DNA for the CDR3 is TGTGCCAGCAGCCCCTGGACAGGGGTGGCAAAACTGTTTTTT. The full variable domain, in which reference TRBV7-9 and TRBJ1-4 provide the parts outside the CDR3, is DTGVSQNPRHKITKRGQNVTFRCDPISEHNRLYWYRQTLGQGPEFLTYFQNEAQLEKSRLLSDRFSAERPKGSFSTLEIQRTEQGDSAMYLCASSPWTGVAKLFFGSGTQLSVL.

The chain combines TRBV30 with TRBJ1-2; TRBD1 might be the D (6 bases). CDR1 is GTSNPN, CDR2 SVGIG, per germline (reference sequence). CDR3 length equals 15 residues. V was shortened by 4 bases and J by 1 base, with 16 bases between the two germline ends. The CDR3 sequence is CAWKIDRRFNYGYTF. The CDR3 region has the DNA TGTGCCTGGAAAATCGACAGGCGGTTTAACTATGGCTACACCTTC.

This chain connects TRBV5-4 to TRBJ2-3, with 8 bases lining up with TRBD2. CDR1 and CDR2 (germline): SGHNT, YYREEE (reference sequence). V shed 0 bases, J shed 7 bases, and the junction held 4 bases outside the gene matches. The CDR3 has 14 residues. CDR3 coding DNA: TGTGCCAGCAGCTTGGTCGCGGGGGGAAATACGCAGTATTTT. This translates into CASSLVAGGNTQYF.

The rearrangement joins TRBV27 to TRBJ2-1; tentatively, D is TRBD1 (5 bases). CDR3 length: 15 amino acids. Germline CDR1 and CDR2: MNHEY and SMNVEV (reference sequence). Trimming took off 3 bases at V and 4 bases at J, with 13 bases between the two ends. DNA of the CDR3: TGTGCCAGCAGTTTCATAGGGGCCGAATACAATGAGCAGTTCTTC. Translating gives CASSFIGAEYNEQFF.

The chain employs TRBV19 and TRBJ2-5, with TRBD1 matching 7 bases. CDR1 is LNHDA, CDR2 SQIVND, per germline (reference sequence). CDR3 length: 15 residues. Trimming cost V 3 bases and J 5 bases; bases outside gene matches: 9. CDR3 sequence: CASSMKTTGLETQYF. The DNA for the CDR3 is TGTGCCAGTAGTATGAAGACGACAGGGTTGGAGACCCAGTACTTC.

The CDR3 reads CASSQGERYEQYF. The CDR3, as DNA: TGTGCCAGCAGCCAAGGTGAGCGCTACGAGCAGTACTTC. The V and J genes are TRBV4-2 and TRBJ2-7; D remains ambiguous. The V gene lost 1 base and the J gene lost 3 bases, with 7 bases spanning the gap. In germline, CDR1 is LGHNA, CDR2 YNFKEQ. The CDR3 sequence is 13 residues long.

The chain couples TRBV7-9 to TRBJ1-5; D is unclear. Trimming removed 1 base at V and 5 bases at J, with 6 bases between. Per germline, CDR1 SEHNR and CDR2 FQNEAQ (reference sequence). CDR3 size: 13 residues. CDR3 sequence: CASSLGGDQPQHF. CDR3 bases: TGTGCCAGCAGCTTAGGCGGTGATCAGCCCCAGCATTTT.

This sequence joins TRBV3-1 (or the pseudogene TRBV3-2) and TRBJ2-1; TRBD2 matches 8 bases. This CDR3 contains 16 residues. Germline V CDR1 and CDR2: LGHDT, YNNKEL (reference sequence). With V trimmed by 1 base and J by 5 bases, 7 bases remained unmatched. The CDR3 nucleotides read TGTGCCAGCAGCCAAGTCTTAGCGGGGAACAACAATGAGCAGTTCTTC. Protein sequence: CASSQVLAGNNNEQFF.

The chain links TRBV11-3 to TRBJ2-5; D may be TRBD2 (6 bases). Trimming pared 5 bases from V and 1 base from J, leaving 11 bases between. This CDR3 is 14 amino acids long. The germline V gene encodes CDR1 SGHNT and CDR2 YENEEA. This CDR3 reads CASSIHGGQETQYF. Written as DNA, the CDR3 is TGTGCCAGCAGCATCCACGGGGGCCAAGAGACCCAGTACTTC.

CDR3 in amino acids: CASSYSGQAGTDTQYF. The CDR3, as DNA: TGTGCCAGCAGTTACTCGGGGCAGGCCGGGACAGATACGCAGTATTTT. The V and J genes are TRBV6-5 and TRBJ2-3; D is possibly TRBD1 (5 bases). The CDR3 covers 16 residues. The ends were cut back, 0 bases at V and 3 bases at J, with 13 bases in the middle. Germline V lookup: CDR1 MNHEY, CDR2 SVGAGI.

The CDR3: CASSPFGPRDPNTEAFF. The CDR3 region has the DNA TGTGCCAGCAGCCCATTCGGGCCCAGGGATCCGAACACTGAAGCTTTCTTT. The chain is built from TRBV11-2 and TRBJ1-1, with a weak D call TRBD1 (5 bases). Trimming cost V 5 bases and J 1 base, with 20 bases left between them. This CDR3 has 17 residues. Germline V gene data show CDR1 as SGHAT and CDR2 as FQNNGV.

This chain uses TRBV4-2 with TRBJ2-5, with D possibly matching TRBD2 (6 bases). The germline CDR1 and CDR2 sequences are LGHNA and YNFKEQ. Trimming pared 0 bases from V and 5 bases from J, leaving 10 bases between. The CDR3 is 14 amino acids. The CDR3, as DNA: TGTGCCAGCAGCCAAGATTACCGGGGGGAGACCCAGTACTTC. Translation gives CASSQDYRGETQYF.

The chain couples TRBV6-6 to TRBJ2-1; 8 bases are a match to TRBD1. Per the germline V gene, CDR1 is MNHNY and CDR2 is SVGAGI (reference sequence). This CDR3 is built from 16 residues. J gave up 5 bases and V 2 bases, and 8 bases lay outside the gene matches. CDR3 protein: CASSYRQGAPNNEQFF. CDR3 sequence (DNA): TGTGCCAGCAGTTACCGCCAGGGGGCTCCCAACAATGAGCAGTTCTTC.

V usage is TRBV7-9 and J usage is TRBJ1-6, with 10 bases that match TRBD1. Looked up from germline, CDR1 is SEHNR and CDR2 is FQNEAQ (reference sequence). Trimming cost V 5 bases and J 15 bases; bases outside gene matches: 7. The CDR3 is made up of 13 amino acids. CDR3 DNA: TGTGCCAGCAGCACGGGACAGGGGAACGTCCTCCACTTT. Translated, it gives CASSTGQGNVLHF.

V usage is TRBV7-9 and J usage is TRBJ2-4; D might be TRBD2 (6 bases). This CDR3 region has 16 residues. The V end lost 1 base, the J end lost 6 bases, and 16 bases lay between the germline ends. Germline-derived CDR1 and CDR2 are SEHNR and FQNEAQ (reference sequence). The CDR3 DNA reads as TGTGCCAGCAGCTTAGAGTTCAGCGGGTATGGAAACATTCAGTACTTC. This codes for CASSLEFSGYGNIQYF.